This is a list of T cell receptor beta chains from one sample in a study of T cells expressing NK-cell markers. TCRdb reworked the 5' RACE reads into one entry per CDR3 protein, no DNA. Recorded for this sample: around 260,000 distinct CDR3 sequences. The specimen was blood T cells: a sorted CD56 or NKG2C T cell subset, CD4+ or CD8+ T cells, or bulk PBMC T cells (not recorded which). The receptors stem from a woman between 18 and 70 years old in good health. Each CDR3 is given with its conserved first and last residue.

>TRBJ2-4|TRBV5-1
CASSSPAESIQYF
>TRBJ2-3|TRBV20-1
CSAPSPQAAADTQYF
>TRBJ2-3|TRBV7-9
CASSLSGADTQYF
>TRBJ1-2|TRBV18
CASSRDRERTVGYTF
>TRBJ2-7|TRBV3-1
CASSRGLAGDEQYF
>TRBJ1-4|TRBV30
CAWSQGGNEKLFF
>TRBJ1-5|TRBV12-3/TRBV12-4
CASTLGGAGQPQHF
>TRBJ2-7|TRBV12-3/TRBV12-4
CASSLRPGGPYEQYF
>TRBJ1-1|TRBV7-2
CASSLSIGSTEAFF
>TRBJ2-5|TRBV7-2
CASSLSRTVQETQYF
>TRBJ2-7|TRBV4-3
CASSQDRSGGSNSYEQYF
>TRBJ2-7|TRBV6-2/TRBV6-3
CASRPDLVSQEQYF
>TRBJ2-7|TRBV11-2
CASSLSAGVTYEQYF
>TRBJ2-1|TRBV20-1
CSASVDREREQFF
>TRBJ1-4|TRBV29-1
CSVRGGAGELTEKLFF
>TRBJ2-1|TRBV21-1
CASSKWDPNEQFF
>TRBJ1-1|TRBV7-9
CASSLTTNLNTEAFF
>TRBJ2-3|TRBV12-3/TRBV12-4
CASSPGGLAGGGDTQYF
>TRBJ1-5|TRBV12-3/TRBV12-4
CASSRHGGQPQHF
>TRBJ2-5|TRBV5-1
CASSWDSLKETQYF
>TRBJ1-4|TRBV3-1
CASSQVGGNEKLFF
>TRBJ2-1|TRBV15
CATSRLPGQGTEQFF
>TRBJ2-3|TRBV29-1
CSVDGTSGADTQYF